Shown below are 5 T cell receptor beta chains from a single sample sequenced in a study of blood T cell repertoires in COVID-19. Produced via immunoSEQ multiplex PCR; TCRdb's table is partial and in-frame only. The sample lists 75,000 or so clones; 65% to 85% were seen once. The sample taken for sequencing was peripheral blood. Every receptor here comes from a man aged 60 to 69 with active or convalescent COVID-19.

J is TRBJ1-5 and V is TRBV19; 11 bases line up with TRBD1. The V gene end was trimmed by 5 bases and the J gene end by 6 bases; junction bases not matched to a gene: 6. Germline values: CDR1 LNHDA, CDR2 SQIVND (reference sequence). This CDR3 spans 15 amino acids. The CDR3 region is CASSGTGGFGQPQHF. Written as DNA, the CDR3 is TGTGCCAGTAGTGGGACAGGGGGTTTCGGTCAGCCCCAGCATTTT.

V usage is TRBV25-1 and J usage is TRBJ1-3; no clear D gene. This CDR3 has 15 amino acids. In germline, CDR1 is MGHDK, CDR2 SYGVNS. The V and J ends lost 3 bases and 1 base respectively, with 10 bases between them. This CDR3 is CASSDFSGSGNTIYF. DNA of the CDR3: TGTGCCAGCAGTGATTTCTCGGGTTCTGGAAACACCATATATTTT.

The V gene is TRBV9, the J gene TRBJ1-3; 9 nucleotides align to TRBD1. CDR3 length: 16 residues. CDR1 and CDR2 from the germline V gene are SGDLS and YYNGEE. Trimming cost V 3 bases and J 4 bases; bases outside gene matches: 8. CDR3 residues: CASSATTGGAGNTIYF. CDR3 DNA sequence: TGTGCCAGCAGCGCCACAACAGGGGGCGCGGGAAACACCATATATTTT.

The table lists this clone with a few counts. In nucleotides, the CDR3 is TGTGCCAGCAGCTTAGCGCCGGGGACAGGGACCTACAATGAGCAGTTCTTC. It specifies CASSLAPGTGTYNEQFF. The chain combines TRBV7-2 with TRBJ2-1; TRBD1 agrees at 9 bases. Trimming took 0 bases from V and 2 from J; bases not matched to a gene: 5. CDR3 size: 17 residues. CDR1 and CDR2 from the germline V gene are SGHTA and FQGNSA.

V is TRBV29-1 and J is TRBJ2-7, with 7 nucleotides matching TRBD1. Germline V gene sequence: CDR1 SQVTM, CDR2 ANQGSEA. CDR3 length: 14 amino acids. V lost 7 bases to trimming and J lost 1 base; unmatched junction nucleotides: 10. The CDR3 spells CSAPGQMESYEQYF. The CDR3 DNA reads TGCAGCGCCCCGGGACAGATGGAGTCCTACGAGCAGTACTTC.